Included here is one T cell receptor (beta chain) sequence, with context. Antigen: not known. Germline CDR1 is SGHKS and CDR2 is YYEKEE (reference sequence). The CDR3 covers 14 residues. V lost 0 bases to trimming and J lost 0 bases, with 7 bases between them. Broader study findings: Tumor memory CD4+ T cell TCR gene usage was found to cluster with blood and lymph node memory CD4+ cells and with lymph node naive CD4+ cells.

Semi-nested PCR with Nested Universal Primer A followed constant-region reverse priming of full-length variable regions. One entry per CDR3 protein results from TCRdb running MiXCR on the 5' RACE reads. The sample carries around 44,000 distinct CDR3 sequences, 30% recorded once. The material sequenced was tumor-infiltrating memory CD4+ T cells sorted from the breast tumor. Subset reported: memory CD4+ T cells, CD4+CD45RO+CD25-. V gene TRBV5-5 combines with J gene TRBJ2-7; D is undetermined. This TCR derives from a female donor with breast cancer. CDR3 DNA sequence: TGTGCCAGCAGCTTGGGACGGAACTCCTACGAGCAGTACTTC. Amino acids: CASSLGRNSYEQYF.